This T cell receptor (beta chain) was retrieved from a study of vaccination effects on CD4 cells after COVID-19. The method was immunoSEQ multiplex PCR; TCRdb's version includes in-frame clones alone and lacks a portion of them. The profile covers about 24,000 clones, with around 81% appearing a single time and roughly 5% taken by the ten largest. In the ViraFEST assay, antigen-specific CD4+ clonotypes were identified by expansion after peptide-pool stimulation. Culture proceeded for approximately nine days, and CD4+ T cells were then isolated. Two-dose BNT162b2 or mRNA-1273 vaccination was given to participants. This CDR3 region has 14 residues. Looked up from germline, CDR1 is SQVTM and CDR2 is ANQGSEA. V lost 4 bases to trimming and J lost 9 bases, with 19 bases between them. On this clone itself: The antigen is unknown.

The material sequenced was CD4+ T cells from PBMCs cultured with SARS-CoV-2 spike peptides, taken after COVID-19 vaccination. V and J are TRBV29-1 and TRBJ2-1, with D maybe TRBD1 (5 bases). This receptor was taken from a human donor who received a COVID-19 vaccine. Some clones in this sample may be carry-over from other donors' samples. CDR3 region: CSVGWQTGNSEQFF. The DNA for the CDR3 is TGCAGCGTTGGGTGGCAAACAGGTAACTCTGAGCAGTTCTTC.